The entry below describes one T cell receptor (beta chain). Antigen: not known. Specified time point: week 5, during vaccination. Topical imiquimod accompanied each vaccine dose, which consisted of 300 ug of mutant IDH1 20-mer peptide. The source of the sample is a study of a mutant IDH1 vaccine in newly diagnosed glioma. Study details: The sex distribution of treated patients was 62.5% male and roughly 40% female, with a mean age of 40.4 years.

CDR3 length equals 15 residues. Per germline, CDR1 PRHDT and CDR2 FYEKMQ (reference sequence). The J segment lost 6 bases and the V segment lost 6 bases, leaving 14 bases of the junction unmatched. Generated by immunoSEQ multiplex PCR, the TCRdb table keeps only in-frame clones and is missing some. The data contain some 37,000 clones, approximately 80% of them singletons. Sequenced here: PBMCs, sampled from a glioma patient whose treatment included an IDH1 peptide vaccine. The chain links TRBV13 to TRBJ2-7, with 7 bases fitting TRBD2. The TCR was taken from a man aged 35-49 years with glioma. In DNA form, the CDR3 reads TGTGCCAGCAGATCCACGGCGGGGGTCCCTACCGAGCAGTACTTC. Its translation is CASRSTAGVPTEQYF. The full variable domain, rest sourced from reference TRBV13 and TRBJ2-7, is AAGVIQSPRHLIKEKRETATLKCYPIPRHDTVYWYQQGPGQDPQFLISFYEKMQSDKGSIPDRFSAQQFSDYHSELNMSSLELGDSALYFCASRSTAGVPTEQYFGPGTRLTVT.